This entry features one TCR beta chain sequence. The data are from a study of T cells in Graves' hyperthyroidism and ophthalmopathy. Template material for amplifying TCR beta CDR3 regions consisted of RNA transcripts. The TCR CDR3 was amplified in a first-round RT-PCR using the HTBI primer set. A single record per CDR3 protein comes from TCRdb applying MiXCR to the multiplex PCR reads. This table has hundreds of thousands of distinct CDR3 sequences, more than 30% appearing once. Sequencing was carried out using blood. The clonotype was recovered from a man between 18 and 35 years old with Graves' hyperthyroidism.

CDR3 loop: CASSLGAPPEAFF. DNA of the CDR3: TGTGCCAGCAGTTTAGGGGCACCCCCTGAAGCTTTCTTT. This rearrangement joins TRBV9 to TRBJ1-1; TRBD1 might be the D (5 bases). The ends were cut back, 5 bases at V and 6 bases at J, with 14 bases in the middle. The germline V gene encodes CDR1 SGDLS and CDR2 YYNGEE. CDR3 size: 13 residues.